This TCR beta chain was sequenced in a study of lymphopenia after photon versus proton radiotherapy. Germline CDR1 is ENHRY and CDR2 is SYGVKD. V was pared by 3 bases and J by 0 bases, with 21 bases between. The CDR3 totals 20 residues. The study, taken as a whole, reports: Under photons, naive T cells and diversity fell while effector/memory populations rose. Larger post-nadir TCR diversity loss correlated inversely with survival in deceased patients.

This table comes from immunoSEQ multiplex PCR, and its TCRdb copy is limited to in-frame clones, with some not included. The table includes about 26,000 clones, around 83% detected once. Worth noting for this clone: Its antigen is as yet unknown.

Sequenced material: peripheral blood, taken from a patient treated with photon-based radiotherapy. The source is a woman aged 45-59 years with pancreatic cancer. The genes are TRBV10-3 and TRBJ2-6, with D perhaps matching TRBD1 or TRBD2 (6 bases each). The CDR3 DNA reads TGTGCCATCAGTGAACGATTATGGGGGGCGGAAGTCTCTGGGGCCAACGTCCTGACTTTC. This codes for CAISERLWGAEVSGANVLTF.